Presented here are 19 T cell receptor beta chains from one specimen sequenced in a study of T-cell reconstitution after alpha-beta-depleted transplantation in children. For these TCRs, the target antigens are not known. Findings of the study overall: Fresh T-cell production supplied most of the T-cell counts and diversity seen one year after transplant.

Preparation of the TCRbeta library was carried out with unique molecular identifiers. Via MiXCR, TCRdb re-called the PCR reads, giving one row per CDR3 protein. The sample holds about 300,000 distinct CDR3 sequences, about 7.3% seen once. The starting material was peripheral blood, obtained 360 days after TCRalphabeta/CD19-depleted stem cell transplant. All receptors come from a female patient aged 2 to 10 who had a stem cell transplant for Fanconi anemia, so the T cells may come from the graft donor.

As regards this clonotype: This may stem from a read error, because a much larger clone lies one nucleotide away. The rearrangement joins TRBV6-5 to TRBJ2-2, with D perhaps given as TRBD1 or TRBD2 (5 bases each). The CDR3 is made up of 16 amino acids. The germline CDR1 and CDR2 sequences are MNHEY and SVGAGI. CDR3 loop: CAGSYSSAGRAGELFF. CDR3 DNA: TGTGCCGGCAGTTACTCTTCGGCAGGGAGAGCCGGGGAGCTGTTTTTT.

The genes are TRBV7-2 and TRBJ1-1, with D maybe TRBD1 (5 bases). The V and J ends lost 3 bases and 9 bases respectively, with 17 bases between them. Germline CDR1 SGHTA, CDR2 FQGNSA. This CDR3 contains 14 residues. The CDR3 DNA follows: TGTGCCAGCAGCTTTAGGGGTCCTATCCTAAAAGCTTTCTTT. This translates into CASSFRGPILKAFF.

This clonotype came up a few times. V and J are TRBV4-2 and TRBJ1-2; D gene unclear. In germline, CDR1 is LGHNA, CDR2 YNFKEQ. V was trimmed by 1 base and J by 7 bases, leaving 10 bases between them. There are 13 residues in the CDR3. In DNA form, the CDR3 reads TGTGCCAGCAGCCAAGGAGTAATGCGTGGCTACACCTTC. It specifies CASSQGVMRGYTF.

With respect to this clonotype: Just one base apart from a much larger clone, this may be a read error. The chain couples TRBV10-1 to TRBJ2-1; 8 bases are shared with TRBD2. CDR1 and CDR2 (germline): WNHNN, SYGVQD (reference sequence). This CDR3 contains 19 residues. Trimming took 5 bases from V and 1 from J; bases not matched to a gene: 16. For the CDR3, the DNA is TGCGCCAGCAGTCTAACAGTCGGATTGGCGGGAGGATCCTACAATGAGCAGTTCTTC. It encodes CASSLTVGLAGGSYNEQFF.

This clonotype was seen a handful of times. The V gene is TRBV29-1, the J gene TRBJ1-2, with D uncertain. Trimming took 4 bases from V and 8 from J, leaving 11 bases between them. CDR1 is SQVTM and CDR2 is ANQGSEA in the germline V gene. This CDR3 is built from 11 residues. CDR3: CSVVWTGGYTF. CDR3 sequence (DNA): TGCAGCGTTGTTTGGACGGGGGGCTACACCTTC.

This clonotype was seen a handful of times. CDR3 DNA sequence: TGCGCCAGCAGCCAAACCCCCGGGGGGCGCCCAGATACGCAGTATTTT. It specifies CASSQTPGGRPDTQYF. The chain links TRBV4-3 to TRBJ2-3, with a tentative D call TRBD2 (7 bases). The CDR3 is 16 residues long. Germline assignment: CDR1 LGHNA and CDR2 YSLEER. Deletions cut 2 bases from V and 4 bases from J, with 16 bases between.

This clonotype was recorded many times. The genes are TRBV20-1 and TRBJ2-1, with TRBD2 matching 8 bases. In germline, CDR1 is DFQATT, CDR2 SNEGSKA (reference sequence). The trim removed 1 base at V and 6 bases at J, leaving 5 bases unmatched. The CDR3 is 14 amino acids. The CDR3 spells CSARAGGPGNEQFF. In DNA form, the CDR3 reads TGCAGTGCTAGAGCGGGGGGGCCTGGCAATGAGCAGTTCTTC.

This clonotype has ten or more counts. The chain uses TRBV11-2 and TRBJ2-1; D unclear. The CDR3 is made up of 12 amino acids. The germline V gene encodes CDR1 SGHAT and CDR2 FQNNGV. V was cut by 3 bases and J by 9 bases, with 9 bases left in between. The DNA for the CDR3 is TGTGCCAGCAGCTTTAGTCCTTTTGAGCAGTTCTTC. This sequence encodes CASSFSPFEQFF.

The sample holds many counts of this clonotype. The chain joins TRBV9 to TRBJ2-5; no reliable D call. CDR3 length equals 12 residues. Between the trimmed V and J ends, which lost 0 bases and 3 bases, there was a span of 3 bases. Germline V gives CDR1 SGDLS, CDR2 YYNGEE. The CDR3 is CASSVGEETQYF. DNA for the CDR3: TGTGCCAGCAGCGTAGGGGAAGAGACCCAGTACTTC. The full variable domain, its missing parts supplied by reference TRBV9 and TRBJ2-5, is DSGVTQTPKHLITATGQRVTLRCSPRSGDLSVYWYQQSLDQGLQFLIQYYNGEERAKGNILERFSAQQFPDLHSELNLSSLELGDSALYFCASSVGEETQYFGPGTRLLVL.

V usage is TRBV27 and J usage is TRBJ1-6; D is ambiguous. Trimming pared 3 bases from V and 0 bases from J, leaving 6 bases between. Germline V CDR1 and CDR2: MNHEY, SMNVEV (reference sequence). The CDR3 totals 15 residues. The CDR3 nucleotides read TGTGCCAGCAGTTTGAGTGGCTCCTATAATTCACCCCTCCACTTT. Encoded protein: CASSLSGSYNSPLHF.

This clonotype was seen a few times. CDR3 residues: CASSLDRQNSPLHF. As DNA, the CDR3 is TGCGCCAGCAGCTTAGACAGACAGAATTCACCCCTCCACTTT. The chain joins TRBV5-1 to TRBJ1-6; D is possibly TRBD1 (5 bases). Per the germline V gene, CDR1 is SGHRS and CDR2 is YFSETQ. This CDR3 has 14 amino acids. Deletions cut 2 bases from V and 7 bases from J, with 10 bases between.

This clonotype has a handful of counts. The CDR3 coding sequence is TGTGCCAGCTCGCCTCGTCCGGGACAGGGTGACTACAATGAGCAGTTCTTC. Translation: CASSPRPGQGDYNEQFF. This chain links TRBV18 with TRBJ2-1, with TRBD1 matching over 9 bases. Germline V lookup: CDR1 KGHSH, CDR2 LQKENI. Trimming took 6 bases from V and 3 from J; bases not matched to a gene: 12. There are 17 residues in the CDR3.

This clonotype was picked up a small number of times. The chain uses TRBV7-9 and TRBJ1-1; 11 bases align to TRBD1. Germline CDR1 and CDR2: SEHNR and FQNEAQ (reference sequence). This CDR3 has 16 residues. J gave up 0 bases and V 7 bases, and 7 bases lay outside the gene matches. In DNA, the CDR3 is TGTGCCAGCACACGGACAGGGGGCTTCATGAACACTGAAGCTTTCTTT. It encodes CASTRTGGFMNTEAFF.

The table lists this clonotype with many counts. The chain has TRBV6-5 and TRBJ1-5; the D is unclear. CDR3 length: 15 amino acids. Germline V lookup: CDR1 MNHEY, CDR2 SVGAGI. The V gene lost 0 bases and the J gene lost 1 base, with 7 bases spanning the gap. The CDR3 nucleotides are TGTGCCAGCAGTTACTCTGCGGTGAGCAATCAGCCCCAGCATTTT. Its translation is CASSYSAVSNQPQHF.

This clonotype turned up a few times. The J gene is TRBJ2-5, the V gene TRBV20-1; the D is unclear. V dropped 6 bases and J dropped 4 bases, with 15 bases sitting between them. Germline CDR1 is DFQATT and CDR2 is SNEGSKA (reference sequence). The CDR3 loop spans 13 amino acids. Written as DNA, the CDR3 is TGCAGTGCCAAGGCTCCCTTAGGAGAGACCCAGTACTTC. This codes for CSAKAPLGETQYF.

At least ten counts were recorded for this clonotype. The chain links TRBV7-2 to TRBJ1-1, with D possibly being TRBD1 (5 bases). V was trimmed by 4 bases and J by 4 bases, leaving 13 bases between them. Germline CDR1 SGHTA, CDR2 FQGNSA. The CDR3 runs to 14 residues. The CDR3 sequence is CASSSHGTGTEAFF. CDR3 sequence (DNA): TGTGCCAGCAGCTCCCACGGGACGGGCACTGAAGCTTTCTTT.

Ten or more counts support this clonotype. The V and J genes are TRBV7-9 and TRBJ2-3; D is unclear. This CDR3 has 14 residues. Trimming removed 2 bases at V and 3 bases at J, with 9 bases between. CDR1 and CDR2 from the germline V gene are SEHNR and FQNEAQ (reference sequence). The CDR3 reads CASSLPLITDTQYF. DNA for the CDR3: TGTGCCAGCAGCTTACCGCTGATAACAGATACGCAGTATTTT. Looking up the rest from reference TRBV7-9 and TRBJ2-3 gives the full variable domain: DTGVSQNPRHKITKRGQNVTFRCDPISEHNRLYWYRQTLGQGPEFLTYFQNEAQLEKSRLLSDRFSAERPKGSFSTLEIQRTEQGDSAMYLCASSLPLITDTQYFGPGTRLTVL.

CDR3 residues: CASRSGGVGNQPQHF. The CDR3 bases are TGTGCCAGCAGATCAGGGGGGGTAGGCAATCAGCCCCAGCATTTT. J is TRBJ1-5 and V is TRBV6-1; 7 bases agree with TRBD1. With V trimmed by 6 bases and J by 2 bases, 7 bases remained unmatched. This CDR3 is built from 15 residues. The germline V gene has CDR1 MNHNS and CDR2 SASEGT.

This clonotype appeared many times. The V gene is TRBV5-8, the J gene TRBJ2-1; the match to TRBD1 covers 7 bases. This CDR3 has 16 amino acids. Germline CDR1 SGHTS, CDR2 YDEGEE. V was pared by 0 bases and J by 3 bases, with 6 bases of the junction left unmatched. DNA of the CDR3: TGTGCCAGCAGCTTGGGGGTAGGGACAGTCTACAATGAGCAGTTCTTC. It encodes CASSLGVGTVYNEQFF.